The next 28 T cell receptor beta chains were all read from a single sample in a study of breast tumors, draining lymph nodes, adjacent tissues. TCRdb recomputed calls from the multiplex PCR reads with MiXCR, one row per CDR3 protein. The sample holds around 130,000 distinct CDR3 sequences, roughly 20% seen once. Breast cancer patients provided tissue from their axillary draining lymph nodes. Source material: axillary lymph node tissue. The receptors were sampled from a female donor with breast cancer. Some clones in this sample may be carry-over from other donors' samples.

This clonotype was detected ten times or more. The V call is TRBV7-8, the J call TRBJ2-7; 9 bases map to TRBD2. Looked up from germline, CDR1 is SGHVS and CDR2 is FQNEAQ. V lost 4 bases, J lost 3 bases, and 7 bases stayed unmatched. This CDR3 is built from 15 residues. The CDR3 DNA follows: TGTGCCAGCAGCTCCGTAGCGGGAGCTGGCTACGAGCAGTACTTC. It specifies CASSSVAGAGYEQYF. The full variable domain, rest sourced from reference TRBV7-8 and TRBJ2-7, is GAGVSQSPRYKVAKRGQDVALRCDPISGHVSLFWYQQALGQGPEFLTYFQNEAQLDKSGLPSDRFFAERPEGSVSTLKIQRTQQEDSAVYLCASSSVAGAGYEQYFGPGTRLTVT.

In its sample, this clonotype was seen a few times. J is TRBJ2-2 and V is TRBV30; no clear D gene. Trimming shortened V by 0 bases and J by 5 bases, and 7 bases separated the two germline ends. Germline assignment: CDR1 GTSNPN and CDR2 SVGIG (reference sequence). The CDR3 sequence is 13 residues long. The CDR3 region has the DNA TGTGCCTGGAGTGTACTCCAGACCGGGGAGCTGTTTTTT. Protein product: CAWSVLQTGELFF.

Worth noting for this clonotype: One base away lies a much larger clone, so this may be a sequencing read error. V usage is TRBV20-1 and J usage is TRBJ2-2; 10 nucleotides agree with TRBD1. There are 18 residues in the CDR3. V shed 1 base and J 2 bases; nucleotides not matched to a gene: 10. Germline CDR1 reads DFQATT; CDR2 reads SNEGSKA (reference sequence). The CDR3 spells CSARGLGDRGHNTGELFF. The CDR3 DNA follows: TGCAGTGCTAGAGGCCTAGGGGACAGGGGCCACAACACCGGGGAGCTGTTTTTT.

This clonotype was picked up many times. The V call is TRBV7-6, the J call TRBJ2-1; D might be TRBD2 (5 bases). The CDR3 sequence is 12 residues long. The V end lost 6 bases, the J end lost 9 bases, and 12 bases lay between the germline ends. Germline loops: CDR1 SGHVS, CDR2 FNYEAQ. Written as DNA, the CDR3 is TGTGCCAGCAGAATTCGGGAAGGTGAGCAGTTCTTC. It specifies CASRIREGEQFF. The variable domain in full, with the rest retrieved from reference TRBV7-6 and TRBJ2-1, is GAGVSQSPRYKVTKRGQDVALRCDPISGHVSLYWYRQALGQGPEFLTYFNYEAQQDKSGLPNDRFSAERPEGSISTLTIQRTEQRDSAMYRCASRIREGEQFFGPGTRLTVL.

This clonotype has ten or more counts. This chain connects TRBV24-1 to TRBJ2-3; 11 nucleotides agree with TRBD2. V lost 0 bases to trimming and J lost 1 base; unmatched junction nucleotides: 8. The CDR3 runs to 19 residues. CDR1 is KGHDR, CDR2 SFDVKD, per germline. The CDR3 DNA is TGTGCCACCAGTGATTTGACCGGGACTAGCGGAGGGGGCACAGATACGCAGTATTTT. Its protein is CATSDLTGTSGGGTDTQYF.

In this sample, this clonotype turned up many times. The J gene is TRBJ2-1, the V gene TRBV4-1, with 16 bases aligning to TRBD2. V shed 4 bases, J shed 9 bases, and the junction held 6 bases outside the gene matches. CDR1 and CDR2 (germline): MGHRA, YSYEKL. This CDR3 spans 16 amino acids. The CDR3 spells CASSLPGLAGGGEQFF. DNA for the CDR3: TGCGCCAGCAGCCTCCCGGGACTAGCGGGAGGGGGTGAGCAGTTCTTC.

This clonotype showed up many times. The chain carries TRBV20-1 and TRBJ2-3; unclear D gene. This CDR3 is built from 12 residues. Germline CDR1 DFQATT, CDR2 SNEGSKA (reference sequence). Trimming removed 4 bases at V and 1 base at J, with 6 bases between. The CDR3 sequence is CSATGRTDTQYF. CDR3 nucleotides: TGCAGTGCTACGGGTCGCACAGATACGCAGTATTTT.

This clonotype was seen more than once but under ten times. A much larger clone differs from this one at a single base, so this may be a read error. The CDR3 DNA sequence: TGTGCCAGCAGCCGTGCACCCAACTATGGCTACACCTTC. Encoded protein: CASSRAPNYGYTF. The rearrangement uses TRBV5-5 and TRBJ1-2, with D unresolved. Germline V CDR1 and CDR2: SGHKS, YYEKEE (reference sequence). Trimming pared 4 bases from V and 2 bases from J, leaving 9 bases between. The CDR3 totals 13 residues.

To note about this clonotype: A read error is possible here, since a much larger clone lies one base away. The chain combines TRBV6-5 with TRBJ1-5, with a possible D match to TRBD1 (5 bases). V lost 5 bases and J lost 3, with 17 bases in between. The CDR3 consists of 16 residues. Germline assignment: CDR1 MNHEY and CDR2 SVGAGI. The CDR3 nucleotides are TGTGCCAGCAGTCACTACCCTTCGACAGTCAATCAGCCCCAGCATTTT. Its protein is CASSHYPSTVNQPQHF.

A note on this clonotype: Just one base apart from a much larger clone, this may be a read error. The conserved phenylalanine or tryptophan normally closing the CDR3 is absent here, so this likely arose from a read error. The chain joins TRBV7-2 to TRBJ2-2, with D possibly being TRBD1 (6 bases). Trimming pared 5 bases from V and 5 bases from J, leaving 9 bases between. The CDR3 totals 13 residues. Looked up from germline, CDR1 is SGHTA and CDR2 is FQGNSA. CDR3 region: CASSEQGTGELFS. CDR3 in DNA: TGTGCCAGCAGCGAACAGGGTACCGGGGAGCTGTTTTCT.

Many counts were recorded for this clonotype. The rearrangement links TRBV6-1 to TRBJ2-1, with D perhaps being TRBD1 or TRBD2 (5 bases each). CDR3 size: 16 residues. Germline V gene data show CDR1 as MNHNS and CDR2 as SASEGT. V was pared by 2 bases and J by 4 bases, with 15 bases between. The CDR3 DNA reads TGTGCCAGCAGTGAATACGGGACCCCACCGTACAATGAGCAGTTCTTC. Protein product: CASSEYGTPPYNEQFF.

This clonotype was seen ten or more times. The V gene is TRBV11-2, the J gene TRBJ1-5; D is unresolved. V was trimmed by 5 bases and J by 1 base, leaving 9 bases between them. Per germline, CDR1 SGHAT and CDR2 FQNNGV. This CDR3 has 14 amino acids. CDR3 loop: CASSLDTSNQPQHF. In DNA form, the CDR3 reads TGTGCCAGCAGCCTCGACACAAGCAATCAGCCCCAGCATTTT.

The table lists this clonotype with many counts. The V and J genes are TRBV4-1 and TRBJ1-6, with 9 bases lining up with TRBD1. The CDR3 is made up of 17 amino acids. Germline V CDR1 and CDR2: MGHRA, YSYEKL. V lost 4 bases to trimming and J lost 3 bases; unmatched junction nucleotides: 7. The CDR3, as DNA: TGCGCCAGCAGCCGGAATACAGGGGGCATCTATAATTCACCCCTCCACTTT. Translating it yields CASSRNTGGIYNSPLHF.

This clonotype was recorded many times. CDR3 amino acids: CASTSFGGQITNYGYTF. DNA of the CDR3: TGTGCCAGTACTAGCTTTGGGGGACAGATAACTAACTATGGCTACACCTTC. The chain joins TRBV19 to TRBJ1-2; TRBD1 aligns across 7 bases. In germline, CDR1 is LNHDA, CDR2 SQIVND (reference sequence). The CDR3 sequence is 17 residues long. Unmatched junction bases numbered 14, after V lost 7 bases and J lost 0 bases.

This clonotype came up many times. J is TRBJ2-3 and V is TRBV20-1; 9 bases line up with TRBD2. From germline, CDR1 is DFQATT and CDR2 SNEGSKA (reference sequence). The CDR3 contains 15 residues. V shed 3 bases and J 2 bases; nucleotides not matched to a gene: 6. CDR3 sequence: CSASRSSGITDTQYF. CDR3 nucleotides: TGCAGTGCTAGCCGTTCTAGCGGGATCACAGATACGCAGTATTTT.

This clonotype has a count of ten or more. V and J are TRBV5-1 and TRBJ2-5; the D call may be TRBD1 or TRBD2 (5 bases each). The V gene lost 5 bases and the J gene lost 4 bases, with 15 bases spanning the gap. This CDR3 has 14 amino acids. Germline CDR1 SGHRS, CDR2 YFSETQ. The CDR3 DNA sequence: TGCGCCAGCAGTAGCCGTACAGGAGGAGAGACCCAGTACTTC. This gives the protein CASSSRTGGETQYF.

This clonotype was picked up many times. This chain connects TRBV6-5 to TRBJ1-6; D is ambiguous. Germline CDR1 reads MNHEY; CDR2 reads SVGAGI. Trimming took off 6 bases at V and 4 bases at J, with 10 bases between the two ends. CDR3 length: 14 amino acids. CDR3 in amino acids: CASSYQKYNSPLHF. The CDR3 coding sequence is TGTGCCAGCAGCTATCAGAAATATAATTCACCCCTCCACTTT.

This chain uses TRBV5-1 with TRBJ1-1; 7 bases map to TRBD1. CDR1 is SGHRS and CDR2 is YFSETQ in the germline V gene. CDR3 size: 17 residues. V trimming: 2 bases; J trimming: 4 bases; junction bases outside the gene matches: 14. In DNA, the CDR3 is TGCGCCAGCAGCTTTAGGCAGGGGGTAGGAAGGAGCACTGAAGCTTTCTTT. It is translated as CASSFRQGVGRSTEAFF.

This clonotype was recorded at least ten times. The chain uses TRBV2 and TRBJ2-5, with 9 positions matching TRBD2. The germline V gene has CDR1 SNHLY and CDR2 FYNNEI. The CDR3 runs 15 residues. The V gene end was trimmed by 7 bases and the J gene end by 2 bases; junction bases not matched to a gene: 8. The CDR3 reads CASIKLAGLQETQYF. For the CDR3, the DNA is TGTGCCAGCATTAAACTAGCGGGCCTACAAGAGACCCAGTACTTC.

This clonotype has a count of ten or more. The DNA of the CDR3 is TGTGCCAGCAGCGTAGGGACGGAAGAGACCCAGTACTTC. It is translated as CASSVGTEETQYF. V gene TRBV9 combines with J gene TRBJ2-5; D call uncertain. The CDR3 has 13 amino acids. In germline, CDR1 is SGDLS, CDR2 YYNGEE. V lost 0 bases, J lost 3 bases, and 6 bases lay in between.

This clonotype was detected many times. The rearrangement uses TRBV6-5 and TRBJ2-3, with TRBD2 identical over 13 bases. The CDR3 sequence is 16 residues long. Per germline, CDR1 MNHEY and CDR2 SVGAGI. V lost 5 bases and J lost 5; bases outside the gene matches: 7. The DNA of the CDR3 is TGTGCCAGCAGTCGCGGACTAGCGGGAGTTGGAGATACGCAGTATTTT. It specifies CASSRGLAGVGDTQYF.

About this clonotype: With a much larger clone just one base away, this may be a read error. This chain connects TRBV29-1 to TRBJ2-5; D is uncertain. Germline CDR1 and CDR2: SQVTM and ANQGSEA. The length of the CDR3 is 12 residues. The CDR3: CGVERQKETQYF. CDR3 DNA sequence: TGCGGCGTTGAAAGGCAAAAAGAGACCCAGTACTTC.

This clonotype has a count of ten or more. CDR3: CASRGRNTGELFF. CDR3 nucleotides: TGCGCCAGCAGGGGGCGAAACACCGGGGAGCTGTTTTTT. The gene calls are TRBV5-1 and TRBJ2-2; a weak D match, TRBD1 (5 bases). V dropped 5 bases and J dropped 2 bases, with 7 bases sitting between them. CDR1 is SGHRS and CDR2 is YFSETQ in the germline V gene. The CDR3 is made up of 13 amino acids.

This clonotype was counted only a few times. This may arise from a read error, as a much more abundant clone is one base away. The chain combines TRBV2 with TRBJ2-3; possibly TRBD1 for D (7 bases). Trimming cost V 1 base and J 4 bases, with 15 bases left between them. There are 16 residues in the CDR3. Germline lookup yields CDR1 SNHLY and CDR2 FYNNEI. The DNA of the CDR3 is TGTGCCAGCAGTGAAGGGGGGGCAGGGGGGCCAGATACGCAGTATTTT. This gives the protein CASSEGGAGGPDTQYF.

As to this clonotype: A read error may explain this, as a much larger clone is one base away. The J gene is TRBJ2-3, the V gene TRBV7-2; no clear D. Germline lookup yields CDR1 SGHTA and CDR2 FQGNSA. This CDR3 has 14 amino acids. Here the CDR3 DNA reads TGTGCCAGCAGCTTAGGGCTTAGCACAGATACGCAGTGTTTT. It codes for CASSLGLSTDTQCF.

This clonotype came up many times. V and J are TRBV27 and TRBJ1-2, with unresolved D. The CDR3 runs 11 residues. Germline V gene sequence: CDR1 MNHEY, CDR2 SMNVEV (reference sequence). V gave up 8 bases and J gave up 4 bases, with 8 bases separating them. DNA of the CDR3: TGTGCCAGCGGAGGGCCCTATGGCTACACCTTC. This codes for CASGGPYGYTF.

This clonotype occurred many times. The chain has TRBV18 and TRBJ2-7; 7 bases are a match to TRBD1. The CDR3 contains 15 residues. The junction had 11 bases not matched to a gene; V was cut back by 6 bases and J by 3 bases. Per the germline V gene, CDR1 is KGHSH and CDR2 is LQKENI. The CDR3 spells CASSHTTGFFYEQYF. As DNA, the CDR3 is TGTGCCAGCTCCCATACGACAGGGTTTTTCTACGAGCAGTACTTC.

This clonotype showed up many times. The chain links TRBV2 to TRBJ2-1; D may match TRBD1 or TRBD2 (6 bases each). V lost 6 bases to trimming and J lost 4 bases, with 16 bases between them. The CDR3 spans 15 residues. Germline assignment: CDR1 SNHLY and CDR2 FYNNEI. The DNA of the CDR3 is TGTGCCAGCAGCGTCACAGGGAGGAGTTACAATGAGCAGTTCTTC. As protein: CASSVTGRSYNEQFF.